This T cell receptor (beta chain) derives from a study of blood T cell repertoires in COVID-19. Using immunoSEQ multiplex PCR, the repertoire was profiled, and TCRdb retains in-frame clones only, with some absent. The data hold a few hundred thousand clones, with 70% to 85% observed a single time. V gave up 9 bases and J gave up 4 bases, with 18 bases separating them. This CDR3 spans 14 amino acids. Germline V lookup: CDR1 MNHEY, CDR2 SVGAGI. The clonotype was recovered from a man in his forties or fifties who had recovered from COVID-19. The specimen was PBMCs or T cells enriched from blood (not recorded which). The rearrangement uses TRBV6-5 and TRBJ1-2; D is perhaps TRBD1 (6 bases). CDR3 sequence reads: CASEVPGEGYGYTF. The CDR3 DNA reads TGTGCCAGTGAGGTCCCAGGGGAGGGCTATGGCTACACCTTC.